This T cell receptor (beta chain) was profiled in a study of chemoradiotherapy in HPV16-positive cancers. Across the whole study: Two HPV16-positive patients' cells yielded candidate HPV-specific clones and common motifs. Study-level results: Candidate HPV-specific clones and E7-related TCR motifs grew in tumor during treatment. In HPV16-positive patients, HPV-responsive T-cell expansion tracked better recurrence-free survival.

Generated by immunoSEQ multiplex PCR, the TCRdb table keeps only in-frame clones and is missing some. The sample includes around 62,000 clones, 88% of them seen just once. In the case of this clone: Its cognate antigen is unknown.

Germline V lookup: CDR1 SGHTA, CDR2 FQGNSA. This CDR3 comprises 12 residues. V lost 1 base and J lost 11; bases outside the gene matches: 5. The material sequenced was blood, taken from a patient who underwent chemoradiotherapy. The genes are TRBV7-2 and TRBJ2-7, with TRBD2 matching 7 bases. This TCR was recovered from a human donor with HPV-associated anogenital cancer. CDR3 in amino acids: CASSLEAGREYF. CDR3 nucleotides: TGTGCCAGCAGCTTAGAGGCGGGGAGGGAGTACTTC.